These 4 T cell receptor beta chains were all obtained from the same sample, sequenced in a study of blood T cell repertoires in COVID-19. The protocol was immunoSEQ multiplex PCR, while the TCRdb copy is restricted to in-frame clones and leaves out a portion. Altogether fewer than 400,000 clones are present, 75% to 90% being singletons, with the ten largest covering under 4%. The sample was peripheral blood. These TCRs come from a young woman with acute or convalescent COVID-19.

The V gene is TRBV14, the J gene TRBJ2-4; weak D call: TRBD1 (5 bases). Germline CDR1 reads SGHDN; CDR2 reads FVKESK. The germline V and J ends were trimmed by 1 base and 3 bases, with 10 bases remaining between them. The CDR3 spans 15 residues. The CDR3 sequence is CASSQGTGRKNIQYF. Written as DNA, the CDR3 is TGTGCCAGCAGCCAAGGAACAGGCCGCAAAAACATTCAGTACTTC.

The chain joins TRBV25-1 to TRBJ1-4; TRBD1 might be the D (6 bases). Trimming cost V 0 bases and J 8 bases, with 10 bases left between them. Germline CDR1 is MGHDK and CDR2 is SYGVNS. This CDR3 contains 14 residues. The CDR3 is CASSEYQGKEKLFF. DNA for the CDR3: TGTGCCAGCAGTGAATATCAGGGGAAAGAAAAACTGTTTTTT.

This chain connects TRBV9 to TRBJ1-1; no definite D call. The CDR3 sequence is 14 residues long. V was cut by 0 bases and J by 2 bases, with 8 bases left in between. Per germline, CDR1 SGDLS and CDR2 YYNGEE. CDR3 DNA: TGTGCCAGCAGCGTAGCGGCGGCCAACACTGAAGCTTTCTTT. Translation gives CASSVAAANTEAFF.

The chain joins TRBV27 to TRBJ1-4; tentatively, D is TRBD1 (6 bases). The CDR3 is made up of 15 amino acids. Germline CDR1 MNHEY, CDR2 SMNVEV (reference sequence). V was trimmed by 5 bases and J by 2 bases, leaving 12 bases between them. CDR3 sequence (DNA): TGTGCCAGCAGTCCCGGACAGACCACTAATGAAAAACTGTTTTTT. It encodes CASSPGQTTNEKLFF.